A few counts support the clone carrying this TCR beta chain. As yet, its antigen is unknown. Per the germline V gene, CDR1 is SNHLY and CDR2 is FYNNEI. There are 18 residues in the CDR3. V lost 7 bases and J lost 4, with 23 bases in between. These data belong to a study of beta chain features in type 1 diabetes. Study-wide findings and caveats: Shortening of TCRB CDR3s, moderate but significant, appeared in all four CD4+ subsets of Type 1 diabetes patients.

Expressed TCRB transcripts were sequenced because the entire RNA isolate underwent reverse transcription. Samples of naive, central memory and regulatory T cells yielded a mean of about 3.6 million reads. This table comes from immunoSEQ multiplex PCR, and its TCRdb copy is limited to in-frame clones, with some not included. The sample has about 300,000 clones, about 13% seen once. What was sequenced was naive CD4+ T cells from blood. The V gene is TRBV2, the J gene TRBJ2-6, with D possibly matching TRBD1 (6 bases). This TCR was recovered from a woman aged 18-29 years with type 1 diabetes. CDR3 residues: CASKEVGQVSWGANVLTF. Here the CDR3 DNA reads TGTGCCAGCAAAGAGGTGGGACAAGTCTCTTGGGGGGCCAACGTCCTGACTTTC.